This is a list of T cell receptor beta chains from one sample in a study of beta chain features in type 1 diabetes. Produced via immunoSEQ multiplex PCR; TCRdb's table is partial and in-frame only. In the table there are about 900,000 clones, about a sixth of which are singletons. The sequenced material came from naive CD4+ T cells from blood. The receptors were sampled from a woman younger than 35 in good health. The CDR3 runs from the conserved cysteine through the conserved F or W. Fields, in order: J gene, V gene, CDR3 protein.

j_gene: TRBJ2-7; v_gene: TRBV13; CDR3aa: CASSSRTGRHEQYF
j_gene: TRBJ2-3; v_gene: TRBV5-4; CDR3aa: CASSQGDTDTQYF
j_gene: TRBJ2-2; v_gene: TRBV9; CDR3aa: CASSVERASGGELFF
j_gene: TRBJ1-3; v_gene: TRBV10-3; CDR3aa: CASLGGLGPGNTIYF
j_gene: TRBJ2-5; v_gene: TRBV21-1; CDR3aa: CASSTEDSGRGRWETQYF
j_gene: TRBJ2-6; v_gene: TRBV21-1; CDR3aa: CASSKEGAGALISGANVLTF
j_gene: TRBJ2-2; v_gene: TRBV27; CDR3aa: CASTPFPPNTGELFF
j_gene: TRBJ2-4; v_gene: TRBV28; CDR3aa: CASSWQGSIQYF
j_gene: TRBJ2-7; v_gene: TRBV7-2; CDR3aa: CASSLQAGSYEQYF
j_gene: TRBJ2-1; v_gene: TRBV10-3; CDR3aa: CAISEGSVGSYNEQFF
j_gene: TRBJ2-7; v_gene: TRBV7-9; CDR3aa: CASSLAAEQYF
j_gene: TRBJ1-2; v_gene: TRBV11-2; CDR3aa: CASRNRDRGPEGGYTF
j_gene: TRBJ1-1; v_gene: TRBV2; CDR3aa: CASHRAPSEAFF
j_gene: TRBJ2-6; v_gene: TRBV15; CDR3aa: CATNKGQLGANVLTF
j_gene: TRBJ2-7; v_gene: TRBV7-2; CDR3aa: CASSLVQGQGYEQYF
j_gene: TRBJ1-2; v_gene: TRBV27; CDR3aa: CATGKNYGYTF
j_gene: TRBJ2-7; v_gene: TRBV6-5; CDR3aa: CASSTSPNMPEQYF
j_gene: TRBJ2-1; v_gene: TRBV9; CDR3aa: CASSVSGLLYNEQFF
j_gene: TRBJ1-1; v_gene: TRBV6-6; CDR3aa: CASSPGTWDTEAFF
j_gene: TRBJ1-4; v_gene: TRBV6-5; CDR3aa: CASSFRGAGEKLFF
j_gene: TRBJ2-1; v_gene: TRBV15; CDR3aa: CATSRDLLPKADIRSSYNEQFF
j_gene: TRBJ2-7; v_gene: TRBV2; CDR3aa: CASSLDGYEQYF
j_gene: TRBJ2-1; v_gene: TRBV10-3; CDR3aa: CAILAGTSGSWNEQFF
j_gene: TRBJ2-5; v_gene: TRBV29-1; CDR3aa: CSVVGKVETQYF
j_gene: TRBJ2-1; v_gene: TRBV7-8; CDR3aa: CASRDITSGSSNNEQFF
j_gene: TRBJ2-7; v_gene: TRBV7-2; CDR3aa: CASSTDRLYEQYF
j_gene: TRBJ2-1; v_gene: TRBV7-2; CDR3aa: CASSFADPGLQFF
j_gene: TRBJ2-1; v_gene: TRBV27; CDR3aa: CASRGTGPYNEQFF
j_gene: TRBJ2-2; v_gene: TRBV10-3; CDR3aa: CAISGGLAVTGELFF